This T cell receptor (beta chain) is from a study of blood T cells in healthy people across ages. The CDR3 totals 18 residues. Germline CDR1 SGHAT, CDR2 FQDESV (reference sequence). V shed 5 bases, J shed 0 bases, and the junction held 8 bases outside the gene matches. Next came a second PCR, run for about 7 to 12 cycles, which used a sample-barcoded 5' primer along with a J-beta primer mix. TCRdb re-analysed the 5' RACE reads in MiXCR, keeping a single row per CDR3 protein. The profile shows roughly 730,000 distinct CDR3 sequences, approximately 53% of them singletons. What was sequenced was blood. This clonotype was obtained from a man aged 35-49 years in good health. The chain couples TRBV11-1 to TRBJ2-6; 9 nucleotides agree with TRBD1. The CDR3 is CASSTGGSGGSGANVLTF. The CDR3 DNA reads TGTGCCAGCAGCACAGGGGGCTCAGGGGGCTCTGGGGCCAACGTCCTGACTTTC.